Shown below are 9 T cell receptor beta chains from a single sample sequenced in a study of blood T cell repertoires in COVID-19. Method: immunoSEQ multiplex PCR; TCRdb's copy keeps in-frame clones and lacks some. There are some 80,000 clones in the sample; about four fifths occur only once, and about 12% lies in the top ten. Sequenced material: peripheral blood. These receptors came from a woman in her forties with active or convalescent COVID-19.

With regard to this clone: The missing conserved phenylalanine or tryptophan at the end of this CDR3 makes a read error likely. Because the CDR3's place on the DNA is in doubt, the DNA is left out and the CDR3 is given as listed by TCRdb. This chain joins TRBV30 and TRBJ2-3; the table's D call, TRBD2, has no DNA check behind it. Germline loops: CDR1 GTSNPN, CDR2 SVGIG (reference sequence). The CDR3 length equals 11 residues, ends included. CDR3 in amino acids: CAWSSGGVQGL.

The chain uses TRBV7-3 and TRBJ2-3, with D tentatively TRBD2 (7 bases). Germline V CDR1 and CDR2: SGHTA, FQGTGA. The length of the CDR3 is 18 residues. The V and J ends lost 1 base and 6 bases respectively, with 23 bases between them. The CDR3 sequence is CASSLNQPGGRIYDTQYF. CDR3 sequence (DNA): TGTGCCAGCAGCTTAAATCAGCCGGGGGGCCGGATATATGATACGCAGTATTTT.

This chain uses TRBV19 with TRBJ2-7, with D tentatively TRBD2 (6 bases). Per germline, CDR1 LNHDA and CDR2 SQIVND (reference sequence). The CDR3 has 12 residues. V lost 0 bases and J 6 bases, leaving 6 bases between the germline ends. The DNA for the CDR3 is TGTGCCAGTAGTATAGACGGGGGCGAGCAGTACTTC. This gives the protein CASSIDGGEQYF. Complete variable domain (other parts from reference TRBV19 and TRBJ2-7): DGGITQSPKYLFRKEGQNVTLSCEQNLNHDAMYWYRQDPGQGLRLIYYSQIVNDFQKGDIAEGYSVSREKKESFPLTVTSAQKNPTAFYLCASSIDGGEQYFGPGTRLTVT.

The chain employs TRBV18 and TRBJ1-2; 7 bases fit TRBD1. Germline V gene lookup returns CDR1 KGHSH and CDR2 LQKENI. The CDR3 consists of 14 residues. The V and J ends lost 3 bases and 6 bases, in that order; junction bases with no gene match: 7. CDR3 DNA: TGTGCCAGCTCACCGACAGGGAGAAGGGATGGCTACACCTTC. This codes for CASSPTGRRDGYTF.

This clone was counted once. CDR3 amino acids: CATGTSENTGELFF. CDR3 bases: TGTGCCACCGGGACTAGCGAAAACACCGGGGAGCTGTTTTTT. The V gene is TRBV6-6, the J gene TRBJ2-2, with 10 positions matching TRBD2. CDR1 is MNHNY, CDR2 SVGAGI, per germline (reference sequence). The CDR3 covers 14 residues. V lost 10 bases to trimming and J lost 2 bases; unmatched junction nucleotides: 4.

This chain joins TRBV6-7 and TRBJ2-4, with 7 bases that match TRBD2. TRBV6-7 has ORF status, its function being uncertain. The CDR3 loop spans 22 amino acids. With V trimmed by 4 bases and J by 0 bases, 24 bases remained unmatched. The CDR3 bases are TGTGCCAGCAGTTTACCTAGCGGAGGCCCGGGTGGCAACAGACTAGCCAAAAACATTCAGTACTTC. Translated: CASSLPSGGPGGNRLAKNIQYF.

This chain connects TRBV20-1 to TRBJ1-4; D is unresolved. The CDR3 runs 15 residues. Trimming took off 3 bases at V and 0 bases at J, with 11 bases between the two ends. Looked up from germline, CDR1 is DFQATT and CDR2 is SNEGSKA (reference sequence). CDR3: CSASGRSSTNEKLFF. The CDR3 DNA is TGCAGTGCTAGTGGCAGGTCTTCAACTAATGAAAAACTGTTTTTT.

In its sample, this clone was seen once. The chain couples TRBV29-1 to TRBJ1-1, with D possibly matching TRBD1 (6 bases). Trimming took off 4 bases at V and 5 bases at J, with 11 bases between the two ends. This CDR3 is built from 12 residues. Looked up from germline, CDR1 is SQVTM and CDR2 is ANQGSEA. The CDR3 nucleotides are TGCAGCGTTGGGGGGCGAGGGACTGAAGCTTTCTTT. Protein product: CSVGGRGTEAFF.

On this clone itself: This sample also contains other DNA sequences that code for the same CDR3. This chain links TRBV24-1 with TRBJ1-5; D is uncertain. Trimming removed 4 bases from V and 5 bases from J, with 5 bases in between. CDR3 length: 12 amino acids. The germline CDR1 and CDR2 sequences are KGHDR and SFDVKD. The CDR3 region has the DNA TGTGCCACCAGTGACCCCGATCAGCCCCAGCATTTT. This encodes CATSDPDQPQHF.